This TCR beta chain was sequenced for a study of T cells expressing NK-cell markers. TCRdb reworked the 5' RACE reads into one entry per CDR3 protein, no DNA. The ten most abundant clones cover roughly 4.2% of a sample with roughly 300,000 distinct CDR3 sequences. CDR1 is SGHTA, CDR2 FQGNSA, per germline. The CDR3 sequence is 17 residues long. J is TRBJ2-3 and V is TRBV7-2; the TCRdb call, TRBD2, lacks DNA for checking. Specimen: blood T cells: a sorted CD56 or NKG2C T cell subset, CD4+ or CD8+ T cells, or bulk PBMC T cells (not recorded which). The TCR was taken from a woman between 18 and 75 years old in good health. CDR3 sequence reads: CASSPLSSAGGGDTQYF.